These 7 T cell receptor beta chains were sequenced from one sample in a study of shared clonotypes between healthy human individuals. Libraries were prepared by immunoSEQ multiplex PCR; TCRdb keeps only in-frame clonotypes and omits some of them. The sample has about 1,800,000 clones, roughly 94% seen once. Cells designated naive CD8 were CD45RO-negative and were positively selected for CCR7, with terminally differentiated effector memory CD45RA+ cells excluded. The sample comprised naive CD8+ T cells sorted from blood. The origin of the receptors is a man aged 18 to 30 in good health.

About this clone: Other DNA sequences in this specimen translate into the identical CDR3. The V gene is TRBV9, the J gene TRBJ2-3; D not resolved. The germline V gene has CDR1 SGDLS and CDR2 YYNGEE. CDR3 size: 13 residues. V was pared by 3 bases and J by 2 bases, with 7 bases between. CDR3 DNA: TGTGCCAGCAGCGCCTGGGACACAGATACGCAGTATTTT. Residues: CASSAWDTDTQYF.

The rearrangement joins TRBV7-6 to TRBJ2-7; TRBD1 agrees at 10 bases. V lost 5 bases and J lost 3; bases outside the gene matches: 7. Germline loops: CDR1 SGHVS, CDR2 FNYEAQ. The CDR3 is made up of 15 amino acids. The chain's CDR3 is CASSRGDRGVYEQYF. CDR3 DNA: TGTGCCAGCAGCCGCGGGGACAGGGGTGTCTACGAGCAGTACTTC.

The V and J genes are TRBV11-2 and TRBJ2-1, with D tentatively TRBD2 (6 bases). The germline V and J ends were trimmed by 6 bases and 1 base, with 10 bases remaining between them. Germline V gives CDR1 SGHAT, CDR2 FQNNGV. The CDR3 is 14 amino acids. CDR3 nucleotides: TGTGCCAGCAGAGAAAGCGGGTCCTACAATGAGCAGTTCTTC. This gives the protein CASRESGSYNEQFF.

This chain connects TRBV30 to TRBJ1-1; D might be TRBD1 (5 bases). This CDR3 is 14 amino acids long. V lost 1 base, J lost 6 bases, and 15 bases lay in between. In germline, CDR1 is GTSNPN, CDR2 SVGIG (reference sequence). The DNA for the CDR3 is TGTGCCTGGAGTGGAGGGGTAGGTAACGCTGAAGCTTTCTTT. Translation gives CAWSGGVGNAEAFF. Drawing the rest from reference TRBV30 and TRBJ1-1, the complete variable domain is SQTIHQWPATLVQPVGSPLSLECTVEGTSNPNLYWYRQAAGRGLQLLFYSVGIGQISSEVPQNLSASRPQDRQFILSSKKLLLSDSGFYLCAWSGGVGNAEAFFGQGTRLTVV.

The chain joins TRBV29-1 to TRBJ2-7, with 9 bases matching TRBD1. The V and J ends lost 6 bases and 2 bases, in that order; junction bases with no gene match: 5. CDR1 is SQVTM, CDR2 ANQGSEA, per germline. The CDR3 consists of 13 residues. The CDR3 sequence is CSVKTGGPYEQYF. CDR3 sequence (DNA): TGCAGCGTGAAGACAGGGGGACCCTACGAGCAGTACTTC.

The chain's CDR3 is CASSQDSDTQYF. Written as DNA, the CDR3 is TGCGCCAGCAGCCAAGACTCAGATACGCAGTATTTT. The V call is TRBV4-3, the J call TRBJ2-3; D unclear. The CDR3 consists of 12 residues. Germline V gives CDR1 LGHNA, CDR2 YSLEER. V was pared by 0 bases and J by 4 bases, with 2 bases between.

The CDR3 nucleotides read TGTGCCAGCAGCCAAGGACACCACACTGAAGCTTTCTTT. This sequence encodes CASSQGHHTEAFF. V gene TRBV25-1 combines with J gene TRBJ1-1; D may be TRBD1 (5 bases). Germline V gene sequence: CDR1 MGHDK, CDR2 SYGVNS. The CDR3 contains 13 residues. V was cut by 6 bases and J by 3 bases, with 11 bases left in between. The full variable domain, in which reference TRBV25-1 and TRBJ1-1 provide the parts outside the CDR3, is EADIYQTPRYLVIGTGKKITLECSQTMGHDKMYWYQQDPGMELHLIHYSYGVNSTEKGDLSSESTVSRIRTEHFPLTLESARPSHTSQYLCASSQGHHTEAFFGQGTRLTVV.